Listed here is a single T cell receptor (beta chain). Its antigen is as yet unknown. Libraries were prepared by immunoSEQ multiplex PCR; TCRdb keeps only in-frame clonotypes and omits some of them. The sample lists about 90,000 clones; over 75% were seen once. As to time point: cycle 4 day 1 (C4D1), after six to seven weeks of nivolumab. All patients experienced relapse after autologous stem cell transplantation, and brentuximab vedotin exposure was variable. The sample is drawn from a study of PD-1 blockade in classical Hodgkin lymphoma. General study points: Reports described newly diagnosed patients as having lower baseline TCR diversity than healthy donors. The diversity seen at baseline in complete responders resembled that of newly diagnosed patients. A significant rise in TCR diversity was seen by C4D1 for CD4+ cells but not for CD8+ cells.

The CDR3 totals 13 residues. The germline V and J ends were trimmed by 5 bases and 4 bases, with 11 bases remaining between them. Germline assignment: CDR1 KGHSH and CDR2 LQKENI. This rearrangement joins TRBV18 to TRBJ1-2; no reliable D call. The sample consisted of peripheral blood mononuclear cells (PBMCs), taken before the fourth cycle of nivolumab. The TCR was taken from a human donor with classical Hodgkin lymphoma. In DNA form, the CDR3 reads TGTGCCAGCTCATCAGGCTCACGCTATGGCTACACCTTC. Protein: CASSSGSRYGYTF.